This is a list of T cell receptor beta chains from one sample in a study of CD8 T cells in ankylosing spondylitis. Using its own MiXCR run on the 5' RACE reads, TCRdb lists one record per CDR3 protein. The table shows about 27,000 distinct CDR3 sequences, with over 7% occurring only once. Sequencing was carried out using blood. Every receptor here comes from a male donor with ankylosing spondylitis or in good health (not recorded which). Both conserved end residues are part of each CDR3. D genes are given only for firm matches. Size is omitted from some rows. Given values are once, few, many or a class for expanded clones.

d_gene,v_gene,abundance,j_gene,CDR3nt,CDR3aa
-,TRBV7-6,many,TRBJ2-3,TGTGCCAGCAGCGCTATAACAGATACGCAGTATTTT,CASSAITDTQYF
-,TRBV28,few,TRBJ1-2,TGTGCCAGCAGTGATCAGGTTTTAGGCTACACCTTC,CASSDQVLGYTF
-,TRBV24-1,medium-sized,TRBJ2-1,TGTGCCACCAGTGATTTAGGAGATGGAGAAGGCAATGAGCAGTTCTTC,CATSDLGDGEGNEQFF
-,TRBV7-2,-,TRBJ2-1,TGTGCCAGCAGCTTAGAGAGTTCGAATCGCAATGAGCAGTTCTTC,CASSLESSNRNEQFF
TRBD2,TRBV20-1,many,TRBJ2-1,TGCAGTGCTAGCTCGGGAGGCGGCAATGAGCAGTTCTTC,CSASSGGGNEQFF
-,TRBV3-1,few,TRBJ2-7,TGTGCCAGCAGCCAAGATCGGGGGATACTCTACGAGCAGTACTTC,CASSQDRGILYEQYF
-,TRBV29-1,-,TRBJ2-5,TGCAGCGGTGGGGGAACCTCCGGGGAGACCCAGTACTTC,CSGGGTSGETQYF
-,TRBV27,many,TRBJ2-1,TGTGCCAGCAGTCGGGAGTTCAGCTCCTACAATGAGCAGTTCTTC,CASSREFSSYNEQFF
-,TRBV28,-,TRBJ2-1,TGTGCCAGCAGTTTGTTCGATGAGCAGTTCTTC,CASSLFDEQFF
-,TRBV4-3,few,TRBJ2-2,TGCGCCAGCAGCCAAGAACTAGCATCGATATCCGGGGAGCTGTTTTTT,CASSQELASISGELFF
TRBD2,TRBV28,many,TRBJ2-3,TGTGCCAGCAGTTTATTTAGCGGGAGAAGTTCAGATACGCAGTATTTT,CASSLFSGRSSDTQYF
-,TRBV7-2,-,TRBJ2-1,TGTGCCAGCAGCCCCCTGGGTGGAAGCTCCTACAATGAGCAGTTCTTC,CASSPLGGSSYNEQFF
TRBD1,TRBV12-3/TRBV12-4,-,TRBJ1-1,TGTGCCAGCAGTTGGACAGGGACCATGAACACTGAAGCTTTCTTT,CASSWTGTMNTEAFF
-,TRBV20-1,many,TRBJ2-1,TGCAGTGCTAGACCCCTCGCGACTAGCTCCTACAATGAGCAGTTCTTC,CSARPLATSSYNEQFF
-,TRBV9,few,TRBJ2-7,TGTGCCAGCAGCGTAGCCGGAACGGGGCTGTACGAGCAGTACTTC,CASSVAGTGLYEQYF
-,TRBV7-2,few,TRBJ2-2,TGTGCCAGCAGCCCGTGGCCCGGGGAGCTGTTTTTT,CASSPWPGELFF
TRBD2,TRBV12-3/TRBV12-4,few,TRBJ2-1,TGTGCCAGCAGTCTGGGACAGCGACTAGCGGGAGGACAGTTCTTC,CASSLGQRLAGGQFF
-,TRBV20-1,few,TRBJ2-5,TGCAGTGCCCAACGAAGGGGCAGCTTTCACCAAGAGACCCAGTACTTC,CSAQRRGSFHQETQYF
-,TRBV7-9,many,TRBJ2-7,TGTGCCAGCAGCCGACGAGGGGGGATCGACGAGCAGTACTTC,CASSRRGGIDEQYF
-,TRBV5-1,many,TRBJ2-1,TGCGCCAGCAGCCCCCTAGCCCCTGGATCGAATGAGCAGTTCTTC,CASSPLAPGSNEQFF
-,TRBV20-1,-,TRBJ2-4,TGCAGTCGGATCCCGGGGGCTAAAAACATTCAGTACTTC,CSRIPGAKNIQYF
TRBD1,TRBV3-1,few,TRBJ1-3,TGTGCCAGCAGCGCCAGGGGGTCCCCTGGAAACACCATATATTTT,CASSARGSPGNTIYF
TRBD2,TRBV24-1,few,TRBJ2-1,TGTGCCACCAGTGATCCCGGGACTAGCGGAGCTTTTGAGCAGTTCTTC,CATSDPGTSGAFEQFF
-,TRBV7-9,-,TRBJ2-5,TGTGCCAGCAGCTTAAACCCAACGGGGGCAGAGACCCAGTACTTC,CASSLNPTGAETQYF
TRBD1,TRBV5-1,-,TRBJ1-1,TGCGCCAGCAGCCGGACAGGGAGCACTGAAGCTTTCTTT,CASSRTGSTEAFF
-,TRBV12-3/TRBV12-4,-,TRBJ1-5,TGTGCCAGCAGTTTGAGGGCAGGGGATCAGCCCCAGCATTTT,CASSLRAGDQPQHF
-,TRBV10-3,few,TRBJ2-7,TGTGCCATCAGTGAACGGGGGCTCTCCTACGAGCAGTACTTC,CAISERGLSYEQYF
TRBD1,TRBV7-8,-,TRBJ2-1,TGTGCCAGCAGTCCCCGGACAGGGGCATACAATGAGCAGTTCTTC,CASSPRTGAYNEQFF
-,TRBV29-1,few,TRBJ2-5,TGCAGCGGAGGACCAGGAGAGACCCAGTACTTC,CSGGPGETQYF
TRBD1,TRBV28,few,TRBJ1-5,TGTGCCAGCAGTTCCTCACAGGGGGCGAGCAATCAGCCCCAGCATTTT,CASSSSQGASNQPQHF
-,TRBV7-2,medium-sized,TRBJ2-5,TGTGCCAGCAGCGGAGGACGACGCGAGACCCAGTACTTC,CASSGGRRETQYF
-,TRBV6-2/TRBV6-3,many,TRBJ2-3,TGTGCCAGCAGGCGAACAGGGAAAGATACGCAGTACTTT,CASRRTGKDTQYF
-,TRBV12-3/TRBV12-4,-,TRBJ1-1,TGTGCCAGCACCCTAGAGGGGTCGGGCACTGAAGCTTTCTTT,CASTLEGSGTEAFF
-,TRBV24-1,many,TRBJ1-5,TGTGCCACCAGTGACCGGGCCTCCTATCGGCCCCAGCATTTT,CATSDRASYRPQHF
-,TRBV7-2,few,TRBJ2-7,TGTGCCAGCAGCTCTGCCGGGACGGATACCTACGAGCAGTACTTC,CASSSAGTDTYEQYF
TRBD2,TRBV6-2/TRBV6-3,-,TRBJ2-1,TGTGCCAGCAGTTACTCCCCAGCGGGAGACCTTAACAATGAGCAGTTCTTC,CASSYSPAGDLNNEQFF
-,TRBV12-3/TRBV12-4,many,TRBJ1-1,TGTGCCAGCAGCCGCGCGGATACGAACACTGAAGCTTTCTTT,CASSRADTNTEAFF